This is a list of T cell receptor beta chains from one sample in a study of blood T cell repertoires in COVID-19. Here immunoSEQ multiplex PCR was the method, and the copy in TCRdb shows in-frame clones only, minus some. The sample has around 260,000 clones, approximately 88% seen once. The sequenced sample consisted of peripheral blood. These receptors all stem from a human donor in a cohort sampled during active COVID-19. Each CDR3 is given without its conserved first and last residue. D genes are given only for firm matches.

TRBV19	-	TRBJ2-5	ASTSVHILGETQY
TRBV4-2	-	TRBJ2-6	ASSQDIRSGANVLT
TRBV6-6	TRBD1	TRBJ1-2	ASSYPAQGGNGYT
TRBV11-2	TRBD2	TRBJ2-1	ASSSPWRTRSYNEQF
TRBV11-3	-	TRBJ2-2	ASSLGGRSNTGELF
TRBV7-2	-	TRBJ2-7	ASSLAEANYEQY
TRBV12-3/TRBV12-4	TRBD1	TRBJ1-1	ASSFYRGPEAF
TRBV10-3	TRBD1	TRBJ2-7	ATGGSRDREGYEQY
TRBV6-2/TRBV6-3	-	TRBJ2-7	ASGLIRGYEQY
TRBV7-8	TRBD2	TRBJ2-1	ASSDPSGGAPEQF
TRBV11-1	-	TRBJ1-1	ASSTGDNTEAF
TRBV25-1	-	TRBJ1-4	ASSDSVWSNEKLF
TRBV15	-	TRBJ2-7	ATSRDLSYEQY
TRBV7-2	-	TRBJ2-7	ASSLVPGPMNYEQY
TRBV2	-	TRBJ1-2	ASISGTQRTYGYT
TRBV12-3/TRBV12-4	TRBD2	TRBJ2-1	ATKRDHYNEQF
TRBV5-1	TRBD2	TRBJ2-5	ASSSPTSGRWETQY
TRBV4-3	-	TRBJ1-2	ASSQEWRGKGGVGYT
TRBV7-9	TRBD1	TRBJ1-4	ASSSTGTGREKLF
TRBV6-6	TRBD2	TRBJ2-7	ASSYILAEGREQY
TRBV5-4	TRBD2	TRBJ2-1	ASSTSGGLNEQF
TRBV7-2	TRBD1	TRBJ1-5	ASSFVQGVNQPQH
TRBV6-5	-	TRBJ1-2	ASSLDSNYGYT
TRBV27	-	TRBJ1-2	ASSLWAGSNYGYT
TRBV10-3	TRBD2	TRBJ2-1	AISESQRENRQNEQF
TRBV10-1	-	TRBJ2-7	ASSGLVSYEQY
TRBV19	-	TRBJ2-7	ASSTTTGPRGEQY
TRBV27	TRBD2	TRBJ2-7	ASSFLTTSGTSYEQY
TRBV6-2/TRBV6-3	-	TRBJ1-1	ASSYSVQMNTEAF
TRBV11-2	TRBD1	TRBJ1-1	ASSYFGTGVNTEAF
TRBV19	-	TRBJ2-7	ASSTQRSSYEQY
TRBV10-3	-	TRBJ2-7	AISVGANEQY
TRBV7-9	TRBD1	TRBJ1-2	ASSAVGRGDGYT
TRBV19	TRBD1	TRBJ1-4	ASSSTGGTSNEKLF
TRBV5-5	TRBD1	TRBJ2-7	ASRRDRGGSYEQY
TRBV20-1	-	TRBJ1-2	SASAGRGYT
TRBV28	TRBD1	TRBJ2-5	ASSLRQGQETQY
TRBV7-2	TRBD2	TRBJ2-7	ASSPNSGPPYEQY
TRBV19	-	TRBJ2-7	ASRGGQDSYEQY
TRBV12-3/TRBV12-4	-	TRBJ1-1	ASSLLLAIEAF
TRBV10-1	TRBD1	TRBJ1-1	ASRGDRVGEAF
TRBV19	-	TRBJ2-3	ASSTFPGQRTDTQY
TRBV10-3	TRBD2	TRBJ2-1	ASTAGSGVQF